Listed below are T cell receptor beta chains from one sample, sequenced in a study of blood T cell repertoires in COVID-19. Libraries were prepared by immunoSEQ multiplex PCR; TCRdb keeps only in-frame clonotypes and omits some of them. Of about 320,000 clones in the sample, about 86% are singletons; the top ten hold around 1.2%. Source material: peripheral blood. These receptors originate from a woman between 45 and 65 years old with acute or convalescent COVID-19. The conserved cysteine and the conserved F or W are not part of the CDR3 here. Only some rows state a clone size, as once, few, many or a class for expanded clones.

v_call,clone_size,cdr3_length,cdr3_aa
TRBV10-2,.,12,ASSVNREGTEAF
TRBV7-2,.,14,ASSSTTGTSNQPQH
TRBV5-1,.,12,ASSLTGGGTEAF
TRBV5-8,.,12,ANSREAMDGEQF
TRBV4-3,.,12,ASSPRQGGNEQY
TRBV5-6,.,12,ASSPGHLNTEAF
TRBV5-6,.,14,ASSFSTGTYNSPLH
TRBV4-1,.,12,ASSTRQMNTEAF
TRBV6-5,once,11,ASNGQYNSPLH
TRBV7-3,once,12,ASSLQGGQETQY
TRBV30,.,9,AWTGGETQY
TRBV6-5,.,9,ASSYGSEAF
TRBV19,.,16,ASSIEGPTGSMNTEAF
TRBV6-2/TRBV6-3,.,12,ASSAIGADTEAF
TRBV11-2,.,14,ASRINSGPSTDTQY
TRBV11-2,.,13,ASSLRGGQFTEAF
TRBV5-6,.,12,ASSLAMRPLGAF
TRBV5-5,.,11,ASSGDTYQPQH
TRBV6-6,.,12,ASSYQGAYTEAF
TRBV9,.,12,ASSLGVSGNTIY
TRBV6-6,once,11,ASTGTANSPLH
TRBV30,.,13,AWGPPRTGVYEQY
TRBV24-1,.,11,ATRGEEGQPQH
TRBV3-1/TRBV3-2,.,13,ASSHYRGENSPLH
TRBV5-1,.,10,ASSGTFGELF
TRBV7-3,.,11,ASSPGPDGEQF